These T cell receptor beta chains were read from a single sample in a study of beta chain features in type 1 diabetes. TCRdb's copy holds only in-frame clones and misses some; the assay was immunoSEQ multiplex PCR. Among about 13,000 clones listed, 40% to 55% were seen once. Material: stem cell memory CD4+ T cells from blood. These TCRs come from a man younger than 35 in good health. The CDR3 runs from the conserved cysteine through the conserved F or W. The D gene is left open where the match is weak. Rows may omit the clone size; those that give it use once, few, many or a size class.

j_gene | d_gene | v_gene | abundance | CDR3aa | CDR3nt
TRBJ1-4 | TRBD1 | TRBV6-1 | - | CASSGDRDEKLFF | TGTGCCAGCAGTGGTGACAGGGATGAAAAACTGTTTTTT
TRBJ2-3 | TRBD2 | TRBV5-1 | few | CASSLLAGSGTDTQYF | TGCGCCAGCAGCTTATTAGCGGGGTCTGGCACAGATACGCAGTATTTT
TRBJ2-3 | TRBD2 | TRBV5-1 | - | CASSLLAGSSTDTQYF | TGCGCCAGCAGCTTGCTAGCGGGGTCTAGCACAGATACGCAGTATTTT
TRBJ2-7 | - | TRBV4-3 | - | CASSRDRLNYEQYF | TGCGCCAGCAGCCGGGATCGACTAAACTACGAGCAGTACTTC
TRBJ1-5 | TRBD1 | TRBV6-5 | - | CASSTGDQPQHF | TGTGCCAGCAGTACAGGGGATCAGCCCCAGCATTTT
TRBJ2-5 | TRBD2 | TRBV5-4 | - | CASSGTTSGGQTQYF | TGTGCCAGCAGCGGGACTACTAGCGGGGGTCAGACCCAGTACTTC
TRBJ2-1 | TRBD2 | TRBV7-9 | few | CASDGASGGPQFF | TGTGCCTCAGATGGAGCTAGCGGGGGTCCGCAGTTCTTC
TRBJ1-1 | - | TRBV5-6 | - | CASSLGYWGGVTEAFF | TGTGCCAGCAGCTTGGGCTACTGGGGGGGCGTCACTGAAGCTTTCTTT
TRBJ2-6 | TRBD1 | TRBV7-2 | few | CASSRGTGVGANVLTF | TGTGCCAGCAGCCGCGGGACAGGGGTCGGGGCCAACGTCCTGACTTTC
TRBJ2-4 | TRBD1 | TRBV18 | - | CASSPRGTALAKNIQYF | TGTGCCAGCTCACCACGTGGGACAGCCCTAGCCAAAAACATTCAGTACTTC
TRBJ2-1 | TRBD2 | TRBV7-9 | - | CASSLSSGGNNEQFF | TGTGCCAGCAGCTTATCCAGCGGGGGCAACAATGAGCAGTTCTTC
TRBJ1-2 | - | TRBV18 | few | CASSPPTVGYGYTF | TGTGCCAGCTCACCACCGACAGTCGGCTATGGCTACACCTTC
TRBJ2-3 | - | TRBV7-8 | - | CASSLREDTQYF | TGTGCCAGCAGCTTGAGAGAAGATACGCAGTATTTT
TRBJ2-7 | - | TRBV5-6 | few | CASCPRPDCYEQYF | TGTGCCAGCTGCCCTCGGCCCGACTGTTACGAGCAGTACTTC
TRBJ2-1 | TRBD2 | TRBV7-6 | - | CASSLAGTSGLYNEQFF | TGTGCCAGCAGCTTAGCCGGGACTAGCGGACTGTACAATGAGCAGTTCTTC
TRBJ1-5 | - | TRBV11-3 | few | CASSLTPRGGAGQPQHF | TGTGCCAGCAGCTTAACCCCTCGCGGGGGCGCGGGACAGCCCCAGCATTTT
TRBJ2-1 | - | TRBV7-9 | - | CASSLKDTDNEQFF | TGTGCCAGCAGCTTAAAGGACACTGACAATGAGCAGTTCTTC
TRBJ2-5 | TRBD1 | TRBV11-3 | - | CASSLGGQTAAQYF | TGTGCCAGCAGCTTAGGGGGACAGACCGCGGCCCAGTACTTC
TRBJ1-4 | TRBD1 | TRBV28 | - | CASSEGQGIPEKLFF | TGTGCCAGCAGCGAGGGACAGGGGATACCGGAAAAACTGTTTTTT
TRBJ2-7 | TRBD1 | TRBV18 | - | CASSSGTGFYEQYF | TGTGCCAGCTCATCCGGGACAGGGTTTTACGAGCAGTACTTC
TRBJ1-3 | - | TRBV5-1 | - | CASSPPEEGYSGNTIYF | TGCGCCAGCAGCCCCCCCGAGGAGGGCTACTCTGGAAACACCATATATTTT
TRBJ2-7 | - | TRBV7-2 | medium-sized | CASSLTPFPGAYEQYF | TGTGCCAGCAGCTTAACCCCGTTTCCGGGAGCCTACGAGCAGTACTTC
TRBJ1-2 | - | TRBV7-2 | - | CASSGQRYGYTF | TGTGCCAGCAGCGGACAGCGTTATGGCTACACCTTC
TRBJ1-1 | - | TRBV9 | - | CASSVGPQGMAEAFF | TGTGCCAGCAGCGTAGGACCCCAGGGGATGGCTGAAGCTTTCTTT
TRBJ1-5 | - | TRBV2 | - | CASSGGGARSNQPQHF | TGTGCCAGCAGTGGGGGGGGTGCAAGGAGCAATCAGCCCCAGCATTTT
TRBJ2-1 | TRBD2 | TRBV5-4 | - | CASSIPTSGYNEQFF | TGTGCCAGCAGCATACCGACTAGCGGGTACAATGAGCAGTTCTTC
TRBJ1-2 | TRBD1 | TRBV7-2 | - | CASSLGTGRYGYTF | TGTGCCAGCAGCTTAGGGACAGGGCGCTATGGCTACACCTTC
TRBJ1-4 | - | TRBV4-2 | - | CASSQAHRMGGNGEKLFF | TGTGCCAGCAGCCAAGCCCACAGGATGGGGGGTAATGGTGAAAAACTGTTTTTT
TRBJ1-4 | TRBD1 | TRBV5-1 | few | CASSSGQGANEKLFF | TGCGCCAGCAGCTCCGGACAGGGGGCCAATGAAAAACTGTTTTTT
TRBJ2-7 | - | TRBV5-7 | - | CASSLEGQKKTSYEQYF | TGTGCCAGCAGCTTGGAGGGGCAGAAAAAGACCTCCTACGAGCAGTACTTC
TRBJ2-2 | TRBD1 | TRBV9 | - | CASSASGQFRDSTGELFF | TGTGCCAGCAGCGCATCGGGACAGTTTCGTGATTCCACCGGGGAGCTGTTTTTT
TRBJ1-3 | - | TRBV9 | - | CASSPTAGGSGNTIYF | TGTGCCAGCAGCCCAACTGCGGGGGGAAGCGGAAACACCATATATTTT
TRBJ2-7 | TRBD1 | TRBV10-3 | - | CAISPGQGIHEQYF | TGTGCCATCAGTCCGGGACAGGGAATCCACGAGCAGTACTTC
TRBJ2-7 | TRBD1 | TRBV11-2 | once | CASSYSGTGGLYEQYF | TGTGCCAGCAGCTATAGCGGGACAGGGGGCTTGTACGAGCAGTACTTC
TRBJ2-5 | TRBD2 | TRBV7-6 | few | CASSLLAGGAETQYF | TGTGCCAGCAGCTTGCTAGCGGGGGGGGCAGAGACCCAGTACTTC
TRBJ2-2 | - | TRBV4-2 | few | CASSSYRWTGELFF | TGTGCCAGCAGCTCATACAGGTGGACCGGGGAGCTGTTTTTT
TRBJ2-5 | TRBD2 | TRBV7-2 | - | CASSLTWGGVQETQYF | TGTGCCAGCAGCTTAACGTGGGGGGGGGTCCAAGAGACCCAGTACTTC
TRBJ2-3 | TRBD1 | TRBV7-2 | few | CASSQGASTNTDTQYF | TGTGCCAGCAGCCAGGGGGCTTCTACGAACACAGATACGCAGTATTTT
TRBJ2-3 | TRBD1 | TRBV5-1 | - | CASSLVGQGTDTQYF | TGCGCCAGCAGCTTGGTGGGACAGGGCACAGATACGCAGTATTTT
TRBJ2-7 | TRBD1 | TRBV7-6 | - | CASSTGQGHYEQYF | TGTGCCAGCAGCACCGGACAGGGGCACTACGAGCAGTACTTC
TRBJ1-3 | TRBD1 | TRBV9 | - | CASSVAGGTASGNTIYF | TGTGCCAGCAGCGTAGCTGGCGGGACAGCCTCTGGAAACACCATATATTTT
TRBJ2-1 | - | TRBV7-9 | - | CASSPGVKSYNEQFF | TGTGCCAGCAGCCCCGGGGTAAAGTCGTACAATGAGCAGTTCTTC
TRBJ2-5 | TRBD1 | TRBV27 | - | CASNNQGARETQYF | TGTGCCAGCAACAACCAGGGGGCGAGAGAGACCCAGTACTTC